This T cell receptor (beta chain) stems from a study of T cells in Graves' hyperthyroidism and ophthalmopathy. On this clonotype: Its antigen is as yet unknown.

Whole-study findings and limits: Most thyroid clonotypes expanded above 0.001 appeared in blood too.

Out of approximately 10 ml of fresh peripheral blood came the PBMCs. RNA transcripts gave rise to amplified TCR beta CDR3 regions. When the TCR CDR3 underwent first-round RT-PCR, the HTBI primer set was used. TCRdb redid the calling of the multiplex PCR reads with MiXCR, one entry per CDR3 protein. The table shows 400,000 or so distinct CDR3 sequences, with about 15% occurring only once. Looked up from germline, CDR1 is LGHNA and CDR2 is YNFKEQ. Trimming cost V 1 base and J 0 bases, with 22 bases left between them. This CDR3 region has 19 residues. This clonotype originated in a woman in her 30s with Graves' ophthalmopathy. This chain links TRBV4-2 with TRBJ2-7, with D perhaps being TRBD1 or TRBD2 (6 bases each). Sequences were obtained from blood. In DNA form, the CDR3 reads TGTGCCAGCAGCCAAGCCGGCTTTCTGGAGGGACAAAACTCCTACGAGCAGTACTTC. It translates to CASSQAGFLEGQNSYEQYF.